Listed below are T cell receptor beta chains from one sample, sequenced in a study of T-cell reconstitution after alpha-beta-depleted transplantation in children. Using its own MiXCR run on the PCR reads, TCRdb lists one record per CDR3 protein. The sample records hundreds of thousands of distinct CDR3 sequences, 20% to 30% being singletons. The source was PBMCs, mostly from graft donor cells, collected 360 days after TCRalphabeta/CD19-depleted stem cell transplant. Receptors originate from a female patient aged 2-9 years who had a stem cell transplant for congenital amegakaryocytic thrombocytopenia, so the T cells may come from the graft donor. Both conserved end residues are part of each CDR3.

>TRBJ2-5|TRBV28
CASRPETQYF
>TRBJ2-7|TRBV18
CASSTSVSASYEQYF
>TRBJ2-1|TRBV5-1
CASSLTSPSYNEQFF
>TRBJ2-1|TRBV21-1
CASSDVYNQQFF
>TRBJ1-6|TRBV24-1
CATSDGFGNSPLHF
>TRBJ2-4|TRBV5-1
CASSLTTGEGAKNIQYF
>TRBJ1-1|TRBV7-8
CASSFPQLTEAFF
>TRBJ1-5|TRBV20-1
CSARGFASNQPQHF
>TRBJ2-7|TRBV20-1
CSASASTRNYEQYF
>TRBJ2-3|TRBV6-8
CASGRGLADTDTQYF
>TRBJ1-1|TRBV5-1
CASSLRGGTFF
>TRBJ2-7|TRBV20-1
CSAISGGAYEQYF
>TRBJ2-3|TRBV3-1
CASSQVGLAATDTQYF